These 9 T cell receptor beta chains originate from one sample sequenced in a study of CD8 T cells in ankylosing spondylitis (dated by TCRdb to the late 2010s). Findings and caveats that apply to the study as a whole: A TCR beta motif of fewer than 10 highly homologous amino acid variants appeared characteristic of blood from ankylosing spondylitis patients.

No antigens are known for them. Libraries were made using 5' RACE. TCRdb lists the instrument as Illumina HiSeq 2500. In TCRdb, the public reads were trimmed at Q25 with fastp and aligned with MiXCR, with productive beta chains retained. Each entry merges the rows of one CDR3 protein and shows their most common DNA and genes. In all, the sample holds hundreds of thousands of distinct CDR3 sequences, and 26% of those were seen once. The top ten clones comprise roughly 1% of the sample. Source material: blood, either unsorted or a sorted T cell fraction (not recorded which). All receptors derive from a male donor with ankylosing spondylitis.

This clonotype was seen more than once but under ten times. This rearrangement joins TRBV12-3 or TRBV12-4 to TRBJ2-2; tentatively, D is TRBD1 or TRBD2 (5 bases each). V shed 6 bases and J shed 5 bases, with 13 bases lying between them. CDR3 length equals 14 residues. CDR3 in DNA: TGTGCCAGCAGCCTTGTGAGGGGTACCGGGGAGCTGTTTTTT. As protein: CASSLVRGTGELFF.

This clonotype has more than one count but fewer than ten. This chain links TRBV11-2 with TRBJ2-1; 7 nucleotides match TRBD1. Germline V gene sequence: CDR1 SGHAT, CDR2 FQNNGV. With 1 base clipped from V and 2 bases from J, the junction kept 14 bases outside the gene matches. The CDR3 length is 19 residues. Here the CDR3 reads CASSLGGTDSLSTYNEQFF. In DNA, the CDR3 is TGTGCCAGCAGCTTAGGTGGGACAGACAGCTTATCCACCTACAATGAGCAGTTCTTC.

The rearrangement joins TRBV6-1 to TRBJ1-2; TRBD1 might be the D (5 bases). The V gene lost 10 bases and the J gene lost 2 bases, with 14 bases spanning the gap. Germline V CDR1 and CDR2: MNHNS, SASEGT. The CDR3 has 13 amino acids. CDR3 sequence reads: CATFGGINYGYTF. The CDR3 coding sequence is TGTGCCACCTTCGGGGGAATAAACTATGGCTACACCTTC.

The rearrangement joins TRBV20-1 to TRBJ2-2; no clear D gene. Germline CDR1 is DFQATT and CDR2 is SNEGSKA (reference sequence). The CDR3 runs 16 residues. Deletions cut 0 bases from V and 1 base from J, with 12 bases between. The CDR3 DNA sequence: TGCAGTGCTAGAGAGAAAGGCAGGCAGAACACCGGGGAGCTGTTTTTT. Translating gives CSAREKGRQNTGELFF.

This clonotype is a singleton in its sample. The V and J genes are TRBV24-1 and TRBJ1-2; TRBD1 is a possible D gene (6 bases). Germline V gives CDR1 KGHDR, CDR2 SFDVKD. CDR3 length equals 12 residues. Trimming left V 4 bases short and J 6 bases short, with 8 bases between. This CDR3 is CATSDSGDGYTF. The DNA of the CDR3 is TGTGCCACCAGTGACTCAGGGGATGGCTACACCTTC.

The sample holds many counts of this clonotype. The chain is built from TRBV12-3 or TRBV12-4 and TRBJ2-2; 10 positions agree with TRBD2. The CDR3 is 16 residues long. J lost 4 bases, V lost 5 bases, and 7 bases had no gene match. CDR3 protein: CASSASSGSVTGELFF. The CDR3 coding sequence is TGTGCCAGCAGTGCCTCTAGCGGGAGTGTCACCGGGGAGCTGTTTTTT.

This clonotype came up a few times. V and J are TRBV20-1 and TRBJ1-1, with D maybe TRBD1 (5 bases). The CDR3 is made up of 14 amino acids. Trimming removed 3 bases from V and 10 bases from J, with 21 bases in between. Looked up from germline, CDR1 is DFQATT and CDR2 is SNEGSKA (reference sequence). The CDR3 sequence: CSASGARVTGIAFF. In DNA form, the CDR3 reads TGCAGTGCTAGCGGAGCCAGGGTCACGGGGATAGCTTTCTTT.

V and J are TRBV6-1 and TRBJ2-1; 7 nucleotides line up with TRBD2. The J segment lost 0 bases and the V segment lost 4 bases, leaving 3 bases of the junction unmatched. This CDR3 has 15 amino acids. Germline assignment: CDR1 MNHNS and CDR2 SASEGT. CDR3 sequence (DNA): TGTGCCAGCAGTGCTAGCGGTAGCTCCTACAATGAGCAGTTCTTC. Amino acid sequence: CASSASGSSYNEQFF.

The V call is TRBV7-8, the J call TRBJ2-7; 9 nucleotides align to TRBD1. CDR1 SGHVS and CDR2 FQNEAQ come from the germline V gene. The V segment lost 2 bases and the J segment 2 bases; nucleotides outside the gene matches: 4. The CDR3 runs to 15 residues. The CDR3 DNA reads TGTGCCAGCAGCTTAATTGGACAGGGGCCCTACGAGCAGTACTTC. This codes for CASSLIGQGPYEQYF.